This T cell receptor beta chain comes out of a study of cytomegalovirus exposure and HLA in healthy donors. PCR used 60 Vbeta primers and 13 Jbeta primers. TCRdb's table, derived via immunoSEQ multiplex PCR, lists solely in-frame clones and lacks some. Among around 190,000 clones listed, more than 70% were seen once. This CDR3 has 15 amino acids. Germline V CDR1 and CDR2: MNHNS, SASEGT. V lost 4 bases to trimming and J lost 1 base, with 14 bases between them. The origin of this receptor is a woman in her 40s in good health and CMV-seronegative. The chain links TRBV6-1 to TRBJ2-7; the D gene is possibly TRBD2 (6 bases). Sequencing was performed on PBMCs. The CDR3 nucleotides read TGTGCCAGCAGTGCCCGGGGACTTACTTCCTACGAGCAGTACTTC. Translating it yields CASSARGLTSYEQYF.